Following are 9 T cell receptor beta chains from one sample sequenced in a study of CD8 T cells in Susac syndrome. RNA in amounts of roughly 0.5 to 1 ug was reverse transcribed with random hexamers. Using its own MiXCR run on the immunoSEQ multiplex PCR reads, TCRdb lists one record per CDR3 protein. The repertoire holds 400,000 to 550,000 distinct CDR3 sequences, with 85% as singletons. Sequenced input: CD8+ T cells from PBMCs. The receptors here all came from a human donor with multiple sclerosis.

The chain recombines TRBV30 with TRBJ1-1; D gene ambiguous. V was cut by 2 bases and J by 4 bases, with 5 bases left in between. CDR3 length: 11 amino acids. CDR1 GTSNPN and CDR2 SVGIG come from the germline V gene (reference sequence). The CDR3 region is CAWSSGTEAFF. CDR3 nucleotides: TGTGCCTGGAGTAGTGGCACTGAAGCTTTCTTT.

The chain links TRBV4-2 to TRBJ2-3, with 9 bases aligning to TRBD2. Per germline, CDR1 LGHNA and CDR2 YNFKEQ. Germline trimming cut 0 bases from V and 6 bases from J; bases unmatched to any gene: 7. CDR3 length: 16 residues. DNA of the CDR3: TGTGCCAGCAGCCAAGATGCACTAGCGGGTGATGATACGCAGTATTTT. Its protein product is CASSQDALAGDDTQYF.

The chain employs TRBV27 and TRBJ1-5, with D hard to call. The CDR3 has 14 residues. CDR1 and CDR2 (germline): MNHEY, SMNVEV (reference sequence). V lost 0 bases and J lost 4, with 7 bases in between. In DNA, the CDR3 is TGTGCCAGCAGTTTATCGCCAGATAATCAGCCCCAGCATTTT. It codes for CASSLSPDNQPQHF.

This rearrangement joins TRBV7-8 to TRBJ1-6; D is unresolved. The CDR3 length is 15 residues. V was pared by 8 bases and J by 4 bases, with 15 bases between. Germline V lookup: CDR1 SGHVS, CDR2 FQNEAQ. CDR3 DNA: TGTGCCAGCTGCAAAGACCGGACGTATAATTCACCCCTCCACTTT. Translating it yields CASCKDRTYNSPLHF.

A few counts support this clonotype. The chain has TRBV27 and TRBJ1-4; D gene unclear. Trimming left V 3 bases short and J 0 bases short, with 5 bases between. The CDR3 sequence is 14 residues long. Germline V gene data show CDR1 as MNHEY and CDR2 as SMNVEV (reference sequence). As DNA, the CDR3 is TGTGCCAGCAGTTTGGACGCAACTAATGAAAAACTGTTTTTT. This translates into CASSLDATNEKLFF.

The chain's CDR3 is CVSSALSNQPQHF. CDR3 nucleotide sequence: TGTGTGTCATCGGCTCTTAGCAATCAGCCCCAGCATTTT. The rearrangement joins TRBV28 to TRBJ1-5; D is ambiguous. This CDR3 has 13 residues. In germline, CDR1 is MDHEN, CDR2 SYDVKM.

The CDR3 region is CASSNPTVNYGYTF. CDR3 bases: TGTGCCAGCAGCAATCCGACAGTCAACTATGGCTACACCTTC. The chain combines TRBV5-6 with TRBJ1-2, with D possibly being TRBD1 (5 bases). Germline V gene sequence: CDR1 SGHDT, CDR2 YYEEEE. The CDR3 length is 14 residues. V was shortened by 4 bases and J by 2 bases, with 12 bases between the two germline ends.

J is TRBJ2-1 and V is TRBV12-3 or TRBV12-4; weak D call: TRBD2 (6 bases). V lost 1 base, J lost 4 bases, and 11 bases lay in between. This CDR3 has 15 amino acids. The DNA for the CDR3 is TGTGCCAGCAGTTTAGATGGGACTGGTTACAATGAGCAGTTCTTC. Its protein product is CASSLDGTGYNEQFF.

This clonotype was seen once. CDR3 loop: CSVEAGRNTGELFF. CDR3 bases: TGCAGCGTTGAGGCAGGGAGAAACACCGGGGAGCTGTTTTTT. The chain carries TRBV29-1 and TRBJ2-2; D possibly matches TRBD1 or TRBD2 (5 bases each). The CDR3 has 14 amino acids. V lost 3 bases and J 2 bases, leaving 10 bases between the germline ends. Germline CDR1 and CDR2: SQVTM and ANQGSEA.